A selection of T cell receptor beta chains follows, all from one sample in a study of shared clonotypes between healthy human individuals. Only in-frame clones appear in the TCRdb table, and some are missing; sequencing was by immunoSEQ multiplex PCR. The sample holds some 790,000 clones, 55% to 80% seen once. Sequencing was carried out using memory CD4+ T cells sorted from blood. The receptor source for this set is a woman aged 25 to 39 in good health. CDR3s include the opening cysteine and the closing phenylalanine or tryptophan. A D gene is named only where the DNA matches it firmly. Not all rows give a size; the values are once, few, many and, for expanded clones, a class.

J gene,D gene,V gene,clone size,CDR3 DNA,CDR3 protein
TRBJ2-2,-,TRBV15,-,TGTGCCACCAGCAGAGATAAATCCACCGGGGAGCTGTTTTTT,CATSRDKSTGELFF
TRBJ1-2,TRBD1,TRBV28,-,TGTGCCAGCAATCATTTGGGGACAGGGAATAACTATGGCTACACCTTC,CASNHLGTGNNYGYTF
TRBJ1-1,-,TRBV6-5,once,TGTGCCAGCAGTTACGTGAACACTGAAGCTTTCTTT,CASSYVNTEAFF
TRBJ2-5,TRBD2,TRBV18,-,TGTGCCAGCTCACCTATCTTAGCGGGAAAAGAGACCCAGTACTTC,CASSPILAGKETQYF
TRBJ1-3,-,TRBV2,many,TGTGCCAGCAGTGAGGGGGTTTTCCCTCTTTCTGGAAACACCATATATTTT,CASSEGVFPLSGNTIYF
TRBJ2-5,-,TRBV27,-,TGTGCCAGCAGTCCCGGACAGTACCAAGAGACCCAGTACTTC,CASSPGQYQETQYF
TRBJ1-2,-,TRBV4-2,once,TGTGCCAGCAGCCAAGACAACCTTAACTATGGCTACACCTTC,CASSQDNLNYGYTF
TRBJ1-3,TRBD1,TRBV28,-,TGTGCCAGCAGGGCCGGGACAGGGGTTGGAAACACCATATATTTT,CASRAGTGVGNTIYF
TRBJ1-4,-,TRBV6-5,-,TGTGCCAGCAGTTACACCGGGACAAGGTCTAATGAAAAACTGTTTTTT,CASSYTGTRSNEKLFF
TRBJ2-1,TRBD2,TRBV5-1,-,TGCGCCAGCAGCCCCCGTATAGCGGGGCACAATGAGCAGTTCTTC,CASSPRIAGHNEQFF
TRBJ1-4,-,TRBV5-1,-,TGCGCCAGCAGCCTAGCTGGCGGCACGAGTGAAAAACTGTTTTTT,CASSLAGGTSEKLFF
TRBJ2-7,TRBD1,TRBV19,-,TGTGCCAGTAGTATGGGCACAGGGGAGATATACGAGCAGTACTTC,CASSMGTGEIYEQYF
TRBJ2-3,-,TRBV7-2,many,TGTGCCAGCAGCCCGGGGACGCGGAGCGGGACGCAGTATTTT,CASSPGTRSGTQYF
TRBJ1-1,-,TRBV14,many,TGTGCCAGCAGCCCGTATGGCAGGGACACTGAAGCTTTCTTT,CASSPYGRDTEAFF
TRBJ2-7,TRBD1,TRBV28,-,TGTGCCAGCAGTAGGACAGGGGGGTCCTACGAGCAGTACTTC,CASSRTGGSYEQYF
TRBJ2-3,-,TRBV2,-,TGTGCCAGCTCCCTGGTTGGGGCCCCAGATACGCAGTATTTT,CASSLVGAPDTQYF
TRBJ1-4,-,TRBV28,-,TGTGCCAGCAGTCCACGACAGGTGGCCCATGAAAAACTGTTTTTT,CASSPRQVAHEKLFF
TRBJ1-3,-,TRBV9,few,TGTGCCAGCAGCCCCCACAGGGTGGGTGGAAACACCATATATTTT,CASSPHRVGGNTIYF
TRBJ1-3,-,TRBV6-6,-,TGTGCCAGCAGGGATCAGGGCTCTGGAAACACCATATATTTT,CASRDQGSGNTIYF
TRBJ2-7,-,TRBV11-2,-,TGTGCCAGCAGCTTTGGGGGTGCAGGGTCCTACGAGCAGTACTTC,CASSFGGAGSYEQYF
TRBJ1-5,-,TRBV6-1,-,TGTGCCAGCAGCGAACTTAAGGGGTACAACAATCAGCCCCAGCATTTT,CASSELKGYNNQPQHF
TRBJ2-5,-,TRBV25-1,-,TGTGCCAGCAGTGGATTGGATTTGGGTGGCCAAGAGACCCAGTACTTC,CASSGLDLGGQETQYF
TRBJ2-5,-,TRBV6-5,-,TGTGCCAGCAGTTACGCGGAGGGAGGTGGAGAGACCCAGTACTTC,CASSYAEGGGETQYF
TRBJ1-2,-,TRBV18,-,TGTGCCAGCTCACCACTAGGTCACGGACACCCCTATGGCTACACCTTC,CASSPLGHGHPYGYTF
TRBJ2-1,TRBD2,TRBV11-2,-,TGTGCCAGTATATCCGGGACTAGCGGGAACAATGAGCAGTTCTTC,CASISGTSGNNEQFF
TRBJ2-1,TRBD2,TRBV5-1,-,TGCGCCAGCAGGACTCTAGCGGGAGCTCAATACAATGAGCAGTTCTTC,CASRTLAGAQYNEQFF
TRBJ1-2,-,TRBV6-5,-,TGTGCCAGCAGTCCCCCAGGAACAAATAACTATGGCTACACCTTC,CASSPPGTNNYGYTF
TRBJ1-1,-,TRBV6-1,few,TGTGCCAGCAGTCTCCAGGGAAATGGGGCTGAAGCTTTCTTT,CASSLQGNGAEAFF